The sequence of this T cell receptor (beta chain) was determined in a study of blood T cell repertoires in COVID-19. Overall study: There were acute and convalescent COVID-19 samples, and they came from the United States, Italy and Spain.

Original analysis: Reference gene primer amplification yielded estimated nucleated cell counts. TCRdb keeps only in-frame clones here, not all; method: immunoSEQ multiplex PCR. Clone size and the V and J calls come from that table; the DNA yielded D and trimming. Of about 240,000 clones listed, more than 85% were seen once; the top ten hold under 9%. Per the germline V gene, CDR1 is KGHSH and CDR2 is LQKENI. The CDR3 runs 14 residues. With 0 bases removed from V and 4 bases from J, the gap between germline ends came to 7 bases. V is TRBV18 and J is TRBJ1-3; D is uncertain. The TCR comes from an older woman with active or convalescent COVID-19. Specimen: peripheral blood. DNA of the CDR3: TGTGCCAGCTCACCACCACAGATCGGAAACACCATATATTTT. This gives the protein CASSPPQIGNTIYF.